This T cell receptor beta chain was obtained from a study of OX40 agonist ivuxolimab in advanced cancers. The CDR3 extends over 17 amino acids. Trimming removed 0 bases from V and 0 bases from J, with 9 bases in between. Germline assignment: CDR1 MNHEY and CDR2 SMNVEV (reference sequence). Some clones are missing from TCRdb's copy, which holds only in-frame ones; the method was immunoSEQ multiplex PCR. The table lists 38,000 or so clones, approximately 87% of them singletons. The genes are TRBV27 and TRBJ2-6; no clear D. This TCR came from an adult with an advanced solid tumor such as melanoma, head and neck, liver or kidney cancer. The sequencing used CD4+ or CD8+ T cells sorted from blood, collected in a trial of the OX40 agonist ivuxolimab. The CDR3: CASSLSYSLSGANVLTF. In DNA, the CDR3 is TGTGCCAGCAGTTTATCGTACAGCCTCTCTGGGGCCAACGTCCTGACTTTC.